This T cell receptor (beta chain) comes out of a study of blood T cell repertoires in COVID-19. For the study at large: T cells, B-cell-depleted T cells, or PBMCs provided the cDNA or gDNA that served as material.

Trimming cost V 3 bases and J 4 bases; bases outside gene matches: 14. The germline CDR1 and CDR2 sequences are DFQATT and SNEGSKA (reference sequence). This CDR3 spans 17 amino acids. Original analysis: Amplification with reference gene primers provided the estimates of nucleated cell counts. Clones were read by immunoSEQ multiplex PCR, and TCRdb kept only the in-frame ones, dropping some. The V and J calls and clone size come from that table; D and trimming were worked out from the DNA. The table has about 85,000 clones, approximately 86% seen once. J is TRBJ2-1 and V is TRBV20-1; the match to TRBD2 covers 8 bases. Sequencing used peripheral blood. This receptor was taken from a woman older than 75 with acute or convalescent COVID-19. The CDR3 DNA sequence: TGCAGTGCTAGTGGGGCCCTAGTAGCGGGAACATACAATGAGCAGTTCTTC. Protein: CSASGALVAGTYNEQFF.